This T cell receptor beta chain comes out of a study of response to subunit inactivated influenza vaccine. Study conclusions and caveats: New T cells are recruited in small numbers by each seasonal influenza vaccination, according to the authors' suggestion.

With respect to this clonotype: Antigen unknown.

TCRdb re-analysed the RT-PCR reads in MiXCR, keeping a single row per CDR3 protein. This sample has 860,000 or so distinct CDR3 sequences, with roughly 20% found just once. Unmatched junction bases numbered 7, after V lost 5 bases and J lost 2 bases. The CDR3 extends over 15 amino acids. Germline values: CDR1 LGHNA, CDR2 YSLEER. The origin of this receptor is a man in his fifties or sixties who received an inactivated influenza vaccine. The chain uses TRBV4-3 and TRBJ2-5; 8 bases align to TRBD1. The material sequenced was PBMCs from blood, taken around 5 days after vaccination. The CDR3 spells CASSVSGGLQETQYF. DNA of the CDR3: TGCGCCAGCAGCGTTTCAGGGGGCCTTCAAGAGACCCAGTACTTC.